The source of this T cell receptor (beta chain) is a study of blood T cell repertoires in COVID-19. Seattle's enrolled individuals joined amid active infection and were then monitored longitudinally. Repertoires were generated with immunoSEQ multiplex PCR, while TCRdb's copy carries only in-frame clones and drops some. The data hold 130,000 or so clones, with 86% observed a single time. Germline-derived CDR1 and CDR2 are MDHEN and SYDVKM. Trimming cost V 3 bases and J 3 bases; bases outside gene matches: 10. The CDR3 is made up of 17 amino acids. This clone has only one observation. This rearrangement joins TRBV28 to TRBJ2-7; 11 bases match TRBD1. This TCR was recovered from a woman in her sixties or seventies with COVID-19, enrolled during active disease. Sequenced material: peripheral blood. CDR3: CASSFSSFGTGGYEQYF. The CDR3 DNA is TGTGCCAGCAGTTTTAGTAGTTTCGGGACAGGGGGCTACGAGCAGTACTTC.